These 29 T cell receptor beta chains were sequenced from one sample in a study of blood T cell repertoires in COVID-19. Sequencing was performed with immunoSEQ multiplex PCR; in TCRdb, only in-frame clones are kept and a portion is missing. The sample includes hundreds of thousands of clones, 90% of them seen just once. Material for sequencing was PBMCs or T cells enriched from blood (not recorded which). The receptor set was obtained from a man between 25 and 39 years old who had been exposed to COVID-19.

The chain couples TRBV29-1 to TRBJ1-1; weak D call: TRBD1 (5 bases). Germline CDR1 SQVTM, CDR2 ANQGSEA. The CDR3 has 11 amino acids. The germline V and J ends were trimmed by 7 bases and 4 bases, with 10 bases remaining between them. CDR3 region: CSAWGGTEAFF. The CDR3 region has the DNA TGCAGCGCTTGGGGGGGCACTGAAGCTTTCTTT.

The genes are TRBV9 and TRBJ1-3; D unclear. Germline loops: CDR1 SGDLS, CDR2 YYNGEE. Trimming pared 7 bases from V and 0 bases from J, leaving 11 bases between. The CDR3 is made up of 14 amino acids. This CDR3 reads CASGSVASGNTIYF. As DNA, the CDR3 is TGTGCCAGCGGCTCAGTCGCCTCTGGAAACACCATATATTTT.

The chain recombines TRBV5-1 with TRBJ2-3; tentatively, D is TRBD1 (6 bases). The germline V gene has CDR1 SGHRS and CDR2 YFSETQ. V was cut by 3 bases and J by 2 bases, with 13 bases left in between. This CDR3 comprises 15 residues. Here the CDR3 reads CASSWTVPSTDTQYF. In nucleotides, the CDR3 is TGCGCCAGCAGCTGGACAGTTCCATCCACAGATACGCAGTATTTT.

The rearrangement links TRBV5-1 to TRBJ1-1; weak D call: TRBD1 (6 bases). The CDR3 extends over 16 amino acids. Trimming took 7 bases from V and 0 from J, leaving 19 bases between them. Germline V gene data show CDR1 as SGHRS and CDR2 as YFSETQ. DNA of the CDR3: TGCGCCAGCTGGTTGGGGGCTGGCAGCATGAACACTGAAGCTTTCTTT. Encoded protein: CASWLGAGSMNTEAFF.

The rearrangement links TRBV11-2 to TRBJ2-5; D perhaps matches TRBD2 (6 bases). This CDR3 is built from 14 residues. V was cut by 5 bases and J by 1 base, with 11 bases left in between. Germline CDR1 SGHAT, CDR2 FQNNGV. The CDR3 DNA is TGTGCCAGCAGCGCGGGACGCTCCCAAGAGACCCAGTACTTC. Protein: CASSAGRSQETQYF. Full variable domain (outside the CDR3, taken from reference TRBV11-2 and TRBJ2-5): EAGVAQSPRYKIIEKRQSVAFWCNPISGHATLYWYQQILGQGPKLLIQFQNNGVVDDSQLPKDRFSAERLKGVDSTLKIQPAKLEDSAVYLCASSAGRSQETQYFGPGTRLLVL.

The rearrangement uses TRBV6-5 and TRBJ1-4, with a tentative D call TRBD1 (6 bases). The CDR3 spans 12 residues. The germline gives CDR1 MNHEY, CDR2 SVGAGI. Between the trimmed V and J ends, which lost 9 bases and 5 bases, there was a span of 10 bases. This CDR3 is CASAQGNEKLFF. CDR3 in DNA: TGTGCCAGTGCCCAGGGGAATGAAAAACTGTTTTTT.

The rearrangement joins TRBV6-2 or TRBV6-3 to TRBJ2-3, with TRBD2 matching over 12 bases. This CDR3 spans 21 amino acids. CDR1 is MNHEY, CDR2 SVGEGT, per germline. V lost 0 bases, J lost 3 bases, and 16 bases stayed unmatched. In DNA form, the CDR3 reads TGTGCCAGCAGTTACTCACCTCCTAGCGGGGGGGCGAGGTTTGAAACAGATACGCAGTATTTT. It encodes CASSYSPPSGGARFETDTQYF.

This clone occurred once. The chain uses TRBV5-1 and TRBJ2-7, with 10 bases that match TRBD1. The V gene end was trimmed by 0 bases and the J gene end by 2 bases; junction bases not matched to a gene: 5. Germline values: CDR1 SGHRS, CDR2 YFSETQ. This CDR3 region has 16 residues. The CDR3 bases are TGCGCCAGCAGCTTGGAAGGGACAGGGGCCACCTACGAGCAGTACTTC. It yields the protein CASSLEGTGATYEQYF.

This chain joins TRBV7-9 and TRBJ2-5; 8 bases align to TRBD1. Germline CDR1 and CDR2: SEHNR and FQNEAQ (reference sequence). The CDR3 has 15 amino acids. The junction had 9 bases not matched to a gene; V was cut back by 4 bases and J by 5 bases. In nucleotides, the CDR3 is TGTGCCAGCAGCTCGATCACAGGGGGGCGGGAGACCCAGTACTTC. Protein product: CASSSITGGRETQYF.

The chain links TRBV19 to TRBJ1-1; D uncertain. This CDR3 is 15 amino acids long. Per germline, CDR1 LNHDA and CDR2 SQIVND (reference sequence). V was clipped by 3 bases and J by 3 bases, with 14 bases between them. CDR3 region: CASSIGIGGHTEAFF. In nucleotides, the CDR3 is TGTGCCAGTAGTATCGGAATAGGCGGGCACACTGAAGCTTTCTTT.

V is TRBV3-1 (or the pseudogene TRBV3-2) and J is TRBJ1-2, with D perhaps TRBD1 (6 bases). Germline CDR1 is LGHDT and CDR2 is YNNKEL (reference sequence). The CDR3 spans 14 residues. V was cut by 4 bases and J by 3 bases, with 12 bases left in between. CDR3 amino acids: CASSLQGAYYGYTF. In DNA form, the CDR3 reads TGTGCCAGCAGCCTACAGGGTGCCTACTATGGCTACACCTTC.

The rearrangement joins TRBV11-2 to TRBJ2-1, with D possibly being TRBD1 (6 bases). The CDR3 loop spans 16 amino acids. CDR1 SGHAT and CDR2 FQNNGV come from the germline V gene. V was clipped by 5 bases and J by 4 bases, with 18 bases between them. CDR3 sequence reads: CASSPWTAQFYNEQFF. The CDR3 DNA sequence: TGTGCCAGCAGCCCCTGGACAGCTCAATTTTACAATGAGCAGTTCTTC.

The V and J genes are TRBV29-1 and TRBJ1-1, with D perhaps TRBD1 (5 bases). With 7 bases removed from V and 3 bases from J, the gap between germline ends came to 12 bases. The CDR3 is 12 residues long. From germline, CDR1 is SQVTM and CDR2 ANQGSEA. For the CDR3, the DNA is TGCAGCGCGCAGGGAAGCCACACTGAAGCTTTCTTT. Protein: CSAQGSHTEAFF.

This rearrangement joins TRBV18 to TRBJ1-1; TRBD1 agrees at 7 bases. V lost 3 bases to trimming and J lost 0 bases; unmatched junction nucleotides: 10. CDR3 length: 17 amino acids. Per germline, CDR1 KGHSH and CDR2 LQKENI. The CDR3 sequence is CASSPDRVSVVNTEAFF. Here the CDR3 DNA reads TGTGCCAGCTCACCTGACAGGGTTAGTGTGGTGAACACTGAAGCTTTCTTT.

V and J are TRBV5-1 and TRBJ1-6; 8 bases match TRBD1. The CDR3 is 14 residues long. V dropped 4 bases and J dropped 10; count of bases not matched to a gene: 7. Germline CDR1 and CDR2: SGHRS and YFSETQ. The CDR3 bases are TGCGCCAGCAGCGCCGGACAGGGAGGATCACCCCTCCACTTT. This codes for CASSAGQGGSPLHF.

The chain's CDR3 is CASSVGSSGGAEDTQYF. CDR3 nucleotides: TGTGCCAGCAGCGTAGGATCGAGCGGGGGGGCCGAAGATACGCAGTATTTT. The gene calls are TRBV9 and TRBJ2-3; 10 nucleotides line up with TRBD2. Germline CDR1 reads SGDLS; CDR2 reads YYNGEE. The CDR3 sequence is 17 residues long. The trim removed 0 bases at V and 5 bases at J, leaving 9 bases unmatched.

Details on this clone: A read error is possible here, since a much larger clone lies one base away. This chain links TRBV11-2 with TRBJ2-7, with 10 bases matching TRBD1. V was clipped by 5 bases and J by 1 base; unmatched bases: 5. CDR1 and CDR2 from the germline V gene are SGHAT and FQNNGV. The CDR3 sequence is 15 residues long. The CDR3 protein is CASSPGTGVSYEQYF. CDR3 nucleotide sequence: TGTGCCAGCAGCCCCGGGACAGGGGTTTCCTACGAGCAGTACTTC.

The gene calls are TRBV5-1 and TRBJ1-6, with TRBD1 identical over 7 bases. Germline loops: CDR1 SGHRS, CDR2 YFSETQ. V dropped 0 bases and J dropped 7; count of bases not matched to a gene: 7. The CDR3 length is 16 residues. This CDR3 reads CASSLEGQPKNSPLHF. The CDR3 DNA sequence: TGCGCCAGCAGCTTGGAGGGACAGCCGAAAAATTCACCCCTCCACTTT.

The V and J genes are TRBV6-1 and TRBJ1-3, with no clear D. V shed 2 bases and J shed 6 bases, with 11 bases lying between them. The CDR3 contains 14 residues. CDR1 is MNHNS, CDR2 SASEGT, per germline. CDR3 DNA: TGTGCCAGCAGTGAAACTGGGCGGGTAAACACCATATATTTT. As protein: CASSETGRVNTIYF.

The rearrangement joins TRBV3-1 (or the pseudogene TRBV3-2) to TRBJ2-3, with 8 bases identical to TRBD2. V dropped 3 bases and J dropped 4; count of bases not matched to a gene: 12. In germline, CDR1 is LGHDT, CDR2 YNNKEL (reference sequence). The CDR3 is 17 residues long. CDR3: CASSQAGLAHLADTQYF. The CDR3 DNA follows: TGTGCCAGCAGCCAGGCCGGACTAGCTCACCTTGCAGATACGCAGTATTTT.

J is TRBJ1-6 and V is TRBV9; unclear D gene. V was pared by 1 base and J by 7 bases, with 15 bases between. Per germline, CDR1 SGDLS and CDR2 YYNGEE. The CDR3 runs 16 residues. The CDR3 coding sequence is TGTGCCAGCAGCGTATCCCAGGCGGGTCTAAATTCACCCCTCCACTTT. Translation gives CASSVSQAGLNSPLHF.

The chain couples TRBV9 to TRBJ2-5; 9 nucleotides agree with TRBD1. V gave up 2 bases and J gave up 3 bases; unmatched junction bases: 5. Germline CDR1 SGDLS, CDR2 YYNGEE. The CDR3 consists of 15 residues. This chain's CDR3 is CASSVDRGTEETQYF. CDR3 DNA sequence: TGTGCCAGCAGCGTCGACAGGGGGACCGAAGAGACCCAGTACTTC.

The sample holds one count of this clone. The genes are TRBV6-1 and TRBJ1-2, with 10 bases fitting TRBD1. Trimming cost V 0 bases and J 7 bases; bases outside gene matches: 8. This CDR3 contains 16 residues. The V gene's germline CDR1 is MNHNS and CDR2 SASEGT. CDR3 protein: CASSEAWDRGSGGYTF. CDR3 DNA: TGTGCCAGCAGTGAAGCCTGGGACAGGGGATCGGGTGGCTACACCTTC.

V and J are TRBV6-4 and TRBJ2-1; 7 bases are a match to TRBD2. J was trimmed by 5 bases and V by 9 bases; bases with no gene match: 10. The germline CDR1 and CDR2 sequences are MRHNA and SNTAGT. The CDR3 consists of 14 residues. The CDR3 sequence is CARGGSGNHNEQFF. For the CDR3, the DNA is TGTGCCAGGGGGGGGAGCGGGAATCACAATGAGCAGTTCTTC.

The gene calls are TRBV7-2 and TRBJ2-7, with a weak D call TRBD2 (6 bases). The CDR3 covers 14 residues. The germline CDR1 and CDR2 sequences are SGHTA and FQGNSA. Deletions cut 1 base from V and 1 base from J, with 8 bases between. The CDR3 coding sequence is TGTGCCAGCAGCTTAGGGGGACTGTCCTACGAGCAGTACTTC. Amino acid sequence: CASSLGGLSYEQYF.

This chain links TRBV12-5 with TRBJ2-5, with 12 bases aligning to TRBD2. This CDR3 region has 15 residues. Trimming cost V 5 bases and J 4 bases; bases outside gene matches: 5. CDR1 and CDR2 (germline): LGHNT, FRNRAP. CDR3 amino acids: CASGPTSGGRETQYF. Written as DNA, the CDR3 is TGTGCTAGTGGTCCGACTAGCGGGGGTCGAGAGACCCAGTACTTC.

The CDR3 loop is CASSHLPGELFF. The DNA for the CDR3 is TGTGCCAGCAGCCACCTTCCCGGGGAGCTGTTTTTT. The chain is built from TRBV4-2 and TRBJ2-2; no definite D call. In germline, CDR1 is LGHNA, CDR2 YNFKEQ. The CDR3 extends over 12 amino acids. Trimming stripped 3 bases from V and 6 bases from J, with 5 bases between.

The V call is TRBV5-4, the J call TRBJ1-3; the D gene is possibly TRBD1 (5 bases). Per germline, CDR1 SGHNT and CDR2 YYREEE (reference sequence). Trimming cost V 0 bases and J 0 bases, with 16 bases left between them. The CDR3 extends over 18 amino acids. This CDR3 reads CASSLGSGGGHSGNTIYF. CDR3 DNA sequence: TGTGCCAGCAGCTTGGGGTCAGGCGGGGGTCACTCTGGAAACACCATATATTTT.

The chain employs TRBV11-2 and TRBJ2-7; 8 bases align to TRBD2. CDR3 length: 18 residues. V was pared by 2 bases and J by 4 bases, with 16 bases of the junction left unmatched. Germline assignment: CDR1 SGHAT and CDR2 FQNNGV. CDR3 loop: CASSLYFSGAAGSYEQYF. The DNA for the CDR3 is TGTGCCAGCAGCTTATATTTTAGCGGGGCGGCGGGGAGTTACGAGCAGTACTTC.